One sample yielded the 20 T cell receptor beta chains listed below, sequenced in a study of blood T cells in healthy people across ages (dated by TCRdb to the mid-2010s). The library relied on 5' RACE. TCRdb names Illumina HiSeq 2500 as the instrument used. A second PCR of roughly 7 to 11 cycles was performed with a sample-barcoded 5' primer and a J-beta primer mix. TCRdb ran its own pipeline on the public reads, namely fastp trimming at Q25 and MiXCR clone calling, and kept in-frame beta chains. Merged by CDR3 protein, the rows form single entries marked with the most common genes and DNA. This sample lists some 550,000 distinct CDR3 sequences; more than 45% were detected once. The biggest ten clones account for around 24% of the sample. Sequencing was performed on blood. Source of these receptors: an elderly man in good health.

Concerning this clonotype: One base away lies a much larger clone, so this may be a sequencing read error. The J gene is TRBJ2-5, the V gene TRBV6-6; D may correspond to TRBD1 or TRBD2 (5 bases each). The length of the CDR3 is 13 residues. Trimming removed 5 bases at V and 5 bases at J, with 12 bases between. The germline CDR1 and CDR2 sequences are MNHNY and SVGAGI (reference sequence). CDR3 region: CASSGDALETQYF. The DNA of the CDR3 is TGTGCCAGCAGTGGGGACGCCCTGGAGACCCAGTACTTC.

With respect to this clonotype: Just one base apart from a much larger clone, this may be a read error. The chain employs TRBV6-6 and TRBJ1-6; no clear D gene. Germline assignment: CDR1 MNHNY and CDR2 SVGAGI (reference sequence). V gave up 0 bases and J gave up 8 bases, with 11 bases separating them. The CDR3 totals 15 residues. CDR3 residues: CASSYSTRRDSPLHF. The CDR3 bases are TGTGCCAGCAGTTACTCGACACGAAGGGATTCACCCCTCCACTTT.

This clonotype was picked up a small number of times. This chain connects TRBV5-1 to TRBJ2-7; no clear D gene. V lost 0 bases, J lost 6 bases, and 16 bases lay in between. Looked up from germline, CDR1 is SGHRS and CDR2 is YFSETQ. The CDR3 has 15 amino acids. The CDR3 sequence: CASSLAVGRNGEQYF. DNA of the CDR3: TGCGCCAGCAGCTTGGCGGTCGGTCGTAACGGCGAGCAGTACTTC.

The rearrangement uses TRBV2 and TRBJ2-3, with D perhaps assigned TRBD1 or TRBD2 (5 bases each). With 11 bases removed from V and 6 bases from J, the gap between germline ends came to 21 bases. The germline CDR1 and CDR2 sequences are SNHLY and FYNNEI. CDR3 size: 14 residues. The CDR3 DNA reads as TGTGCCGTCTCAGGGCCCTTGGAGGCGGATACGCAGTATTTT. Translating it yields CAVSGPLEADTQYF.

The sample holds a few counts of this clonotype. As DNA, the CDR3 is TGTGCCAGCAAACTACCCGGGACTAGCGGGAGAGGTGAGCAGTTCTTC. Translated, it gives CASKLPGTSGRGEQFF. This chain connects TRBV27 to TRBJ2-1, with 14 bases aligning to TRBD2. J lost 9 bases, V lost 7 bases, and 11 bases had no gene match. CDR1 is MNHEY, CDR2 SMNVEV, per germline (reference sequence). The CDR3 is 16 residues long.

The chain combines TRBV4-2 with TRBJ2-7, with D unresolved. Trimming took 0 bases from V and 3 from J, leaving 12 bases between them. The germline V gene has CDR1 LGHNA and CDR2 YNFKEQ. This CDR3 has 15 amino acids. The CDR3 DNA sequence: TGTGCCAGCAGCCAAGAGGTCTGGACGGACTACGAGCAGTACTTC. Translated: CASSQEVWTDYEQYF.

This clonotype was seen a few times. The DNA of the CDR3 is TGCGCCAGCAGCCCTGTAGCGGGAGGGTTAGATACGCAGTATTTT. It encodes CASSPVAGGLDTQYF. The rearrangement joins TRBV5-1 to TRBJ2-3; 11 bases match TRBD2. The CDR3 covers 15 residues. Germline loops: CDR1 SGHRS, CDR2 YFSETQ. J gave up 5 bases and V 4 bases, and 6 bases lay outside the gene matches.

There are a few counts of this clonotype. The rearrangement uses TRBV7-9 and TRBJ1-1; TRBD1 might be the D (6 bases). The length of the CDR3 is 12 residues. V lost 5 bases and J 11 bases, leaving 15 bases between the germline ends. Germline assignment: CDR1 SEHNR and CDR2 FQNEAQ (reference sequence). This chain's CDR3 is CASSVDSQGAFF. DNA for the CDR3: TGTGCCAGCAGCGTGGACAGCCAGGGGGCTTTCTTT.

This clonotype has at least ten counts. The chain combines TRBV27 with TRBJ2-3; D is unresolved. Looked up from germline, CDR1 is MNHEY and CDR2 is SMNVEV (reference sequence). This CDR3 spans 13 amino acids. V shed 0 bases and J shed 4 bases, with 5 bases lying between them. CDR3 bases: TGTGCCAGCAGTTTATCGTGGGCAGATACGCAGTATTTT. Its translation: CASSLSWADTQYF.

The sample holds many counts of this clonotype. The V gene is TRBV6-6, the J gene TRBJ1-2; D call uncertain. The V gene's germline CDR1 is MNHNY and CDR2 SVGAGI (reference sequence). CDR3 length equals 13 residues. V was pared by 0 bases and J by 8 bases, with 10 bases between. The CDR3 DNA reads TGTGCCAGCAGTTACTCTGACGGGGTAGGCTACACCTTC. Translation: CASSYSDGVGYTF.

The CDR3 nucleotides are TGTGCCACCAGCAGAGATGAGGTCGGGGAGCTGTTTTTT. Translating gives CATSRDEVGELFF. The chain has TRBV15 and TRBJ2-2; D gene unclear. This CDR3 has 13 amino acids. Germline V gene data show CDR1 as LNHNV and CDR2 as YYDKDF (reference sequence). V was pared by 0 bases and J by 7 bases, with 6 bases between.

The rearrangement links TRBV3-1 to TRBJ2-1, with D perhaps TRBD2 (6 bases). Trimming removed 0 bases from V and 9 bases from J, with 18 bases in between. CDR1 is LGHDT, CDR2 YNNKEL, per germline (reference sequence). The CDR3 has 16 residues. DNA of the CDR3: TGTGCCAGCAGCCAAGACCTAGCGCGCTACACGGGTGAGCAGTTCTTC. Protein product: CASSQDLARYTGEQFF.

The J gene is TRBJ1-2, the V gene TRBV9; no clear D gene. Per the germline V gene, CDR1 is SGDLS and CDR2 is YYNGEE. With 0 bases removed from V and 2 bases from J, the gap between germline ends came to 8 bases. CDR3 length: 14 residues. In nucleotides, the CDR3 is TGTGCCAGCAGCGTAGCTACACTCAACTATGGCTACACCTTC. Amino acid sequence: CASSVATLNYGYTF.

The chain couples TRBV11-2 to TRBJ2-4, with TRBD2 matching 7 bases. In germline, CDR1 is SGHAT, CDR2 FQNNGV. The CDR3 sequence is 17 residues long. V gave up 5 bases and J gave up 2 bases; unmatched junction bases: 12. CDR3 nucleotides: TGTGCCAGCAGCCCTACGACGGGGGGAAGTCCCAAAAACATTCAGTACTTC. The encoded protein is CASSPTTGGSPKNIQYF.

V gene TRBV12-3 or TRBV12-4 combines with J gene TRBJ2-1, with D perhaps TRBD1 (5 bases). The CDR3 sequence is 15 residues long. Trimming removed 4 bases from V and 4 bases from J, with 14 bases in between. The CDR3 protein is CASSSLRGRYNEQFF. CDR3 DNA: TGTGCCAGCAGTTCCCTTAGGGGCCGGTACAATGAGCAGTTCTTC.

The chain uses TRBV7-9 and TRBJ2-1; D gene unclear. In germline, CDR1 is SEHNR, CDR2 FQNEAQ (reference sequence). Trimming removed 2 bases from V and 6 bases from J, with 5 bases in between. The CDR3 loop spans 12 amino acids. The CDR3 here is CASSLQSNEQFF. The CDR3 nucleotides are TGTGCCAGCAGCTTACAATCCAATGAGCAGTTCTTC.

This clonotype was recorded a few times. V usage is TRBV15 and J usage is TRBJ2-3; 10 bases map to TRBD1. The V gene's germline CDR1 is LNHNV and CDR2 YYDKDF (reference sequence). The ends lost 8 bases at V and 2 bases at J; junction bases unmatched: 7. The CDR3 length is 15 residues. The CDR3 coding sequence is TGTGCCACCGTCCCGGGACAGGGGAACACAGATACGCAGTATTTT. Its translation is CATVPGQGNTDTQYF. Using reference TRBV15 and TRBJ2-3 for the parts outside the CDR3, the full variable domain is DAMVIQNPRYQVTQFGKPVTLSCSQTLNHNVMYWYQQKSSQAPKLLFHYYDKDFNNEADTPDNFQSRRPNTSFCFLDIRSPGLGDTAMYLCATVPGQGNTDTQYFGPGTRLTVL.

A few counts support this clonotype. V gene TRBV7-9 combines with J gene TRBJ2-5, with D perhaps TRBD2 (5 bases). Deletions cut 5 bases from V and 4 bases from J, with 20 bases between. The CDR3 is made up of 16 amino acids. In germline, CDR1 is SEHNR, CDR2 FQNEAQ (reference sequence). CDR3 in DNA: TGTGCCAGCAGCCGAACCCTGGGGAGCGGCCGAGAGACCCAGTACTTC. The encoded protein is CASSRTLGSGRETQYF.

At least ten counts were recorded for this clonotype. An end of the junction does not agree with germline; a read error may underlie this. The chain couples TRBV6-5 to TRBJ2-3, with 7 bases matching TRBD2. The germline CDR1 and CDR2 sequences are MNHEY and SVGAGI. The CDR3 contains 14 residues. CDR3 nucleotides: TGTGCCAGCAGTTACGGCGGGAGCAGAGATACGCAGTATTTT. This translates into CASSYGGSRDTQYF.

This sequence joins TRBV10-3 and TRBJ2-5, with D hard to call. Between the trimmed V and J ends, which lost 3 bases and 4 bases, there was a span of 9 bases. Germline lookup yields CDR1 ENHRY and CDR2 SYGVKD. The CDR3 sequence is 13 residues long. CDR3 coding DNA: TGTGCCATCAGTGATGGGGATAGAGAGACCCAGTACTTC. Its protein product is CAISDGDRETQYF.